Each of the 29 T cell receptor beta chains below was sequenced from the same sample in a study of blood T cell repertoires in COVID-19. The protocol was immunoSEQ multiplex PCR, while the TCRdb copy is restricted to in-frame clones and leaves out a portion. The table shows 30,000 to 40,000 clones, with approximately 86% occurring only once. The sample comprised peripheral blood. Receptors originate from a man in his sixties with acute or convalescent COVID-19.

This chain links TRBV6-6 with TRBJ2-7, with 7 bases fitting TRBD1. With V trimmed by 4 bases and J by 1 base, 1 base remained unmatched. From germline, CDR1 is MNHNY and CDR2 SVGAGI (reference sequence). The CDR3 has 13 residues. CDR3 region: CASSLDRSYEQYF. The CDR3 DNA is TGTGCCAGCAGTTTGGACAGGTCCTACGAGCAGTACTTC.

The CDR3 loop is CAGGGGRGEQFF. CDR3 DNA: TGTGCCGGCGGGGGCGGGAGAGGTGAGCAGTTCTTC. The chain uses TRBV12-3 or TRBV12-4 and TRBJ2-1; D is perhaps TRBD2 (7 bases). The CDR3 covers 12 residues. V was pared by 11 bases and J by 9 bases, with 17 bases between.

The chain has TRBV2 and TRBJ2-1, with 9 bases fitting TRBD1. J was trimmed by 5 bases and V by 10 bases; bases with no gene match: 9. The CDR3 spans 14 residues. CDR1 SNHLY and CDR2 FYNNEI come from the germline V gene. For the CDR3, the DNA is TGTGCCACCTCTTGGGGACAGGGCCACAATGAGCAGTTCTTC. It translates to CATSWGQGHNEQFF. The variable domain in full, completed from reference TRBV2 and TRBJ2-1, reads EPEVTQTPSHQVTQMGQEVILRCVPISNHLYFYWYRQILGQKVEFLVSFYNNEISEKSEIFDDQFSVERPDGSNFTLKIRSTKLEDSAMYFCATSWGQGHNEQFFGPGTRLTVL.

The chain employs TRBV10-1 and TRBJ2-1; TRBD2 matches 10 bases. CDR3 length equals 15 residues. Per germline, CDR1 WNHNN and CDR2 SYGVQD (reference sequence). V lost 5 bases, J lost 8 bases, and 9 bases stayed unmatched. The CDR3 bases are TGCGCCAGCAGTCAAGCGGGAGGGCCTTTCCATGAGCAGTTCTTC. Protein sequence: CASSQAGGPFHEQFF.

This rearrangement joins TRBV28 to TRBJ1-1; TRBD1 aligns across 11 bases. The CDR3 is made up of 17 amino acids. Germline V lookup: CDR1 MDHEN, CDR2 SYDVKM. V lost 2 bases to trimming and J lost 1 base; unmatched junction nucleotides: 6. For the CDR3, the DNA is TGTGCCAGCAGTTTACTTAGGACAGGGGGCCAGAACACTGAAGCTTTCTTT. This sequence encodes CASSLLRTGGQNTEAFF.

The gene calls are TRBV13 and TRBJ2-1; possibly TRBD2 for D (6 bases). V dropped 4 bases and J dropped 12 bases, with 16 bases sitting between them. CDR3 size: 13 residues. Germline values: CDR1 PRHDT, CDR2 FYEKMQ (reference sequence). The CDR3 spells CASSSRTAGLQFF. The DNA of the CDR3 is TGTGCCAGCAGCTCACGGACGGCGGGGCTGCAGTTCTTC.

The CDR3 protein is CASSPGFSGRANEQFF. The DNA of the CDR3 is TGTGCCAGCAGCCCCGGTTTTAGCGGGAGAGCGAATGAGCAGTTCTTC. The genes are TRBV3-1 (or the pseudogene TRBV3-2) and TRBJ2-1, with 9 bases lining up with TRBD2. V gave up 4 bases and J gave up 7 bases; unmatched junction bases: 11. The germline CDR1 and CDR2 sequences are LGHDT and YNNKEL (reference sequence). This CDR3 has 16 residues.

This chain links TRBV4-3 with TRBJ1-2, with D perhaps matching TRBD1 (6 bases). Germline V gene lookup returns CDR1 LGHNA and CDR2 YSLEER. The CDR3 runs 15 residues. V lost 1 base and J lost 4, with 13 bases in between. CDR3 loop: CASSQGQGSGYGYTF. DNA of the CDR3: TGCGCCAGCAGCCAAGGCCAGGGGTCGGGCTATGGCTACACCTTC.

This clone was detected once. This rearrangement joins TRBV5-4 to TRBJ2-5, with a possible D match to TRBD1 (6 bases). This CDR3 is built from 13 residues. The germline V gene encodes CDR1 SGHNT and CDR2 YYREEE (reference sequence). V lost 7 bases and J 1 base, leaving 11 bases between the germline ends. CDR3 DNA sequence: TGTGCCAGCGGACAGCTTGCCCAAGAGACCCAGTACTTC. Translated: CASGQLAQETQYF.

The chain carries TRBV5-6 and TRBJ2-2; 8 bases are a match to TRBD1. V shed 0 bases and J 6 bases; nucleotides not matched to a gene: 7. CDR1 and CDR2 (germline): SGHDT, YYEEEE. The CDR3 covers 16 residues. As DNA, the CDR3 is TGTGCCAGCAGCTTGGGGACAGGGTTTTTTGCCGGGGAGCTGTTTTTT. Its translation is CASSLGTGFFAGELFF.

The chain carries TRBV28 and TRBJ1-2; tentative D call: TRBD1 (6 bases). Germline CDR1 is MDHEN and CDR2 is SYDVKM. The CDR3 has 15 residues. Trimming stripped 6 bases from V and 8 bases from J, with 22 bases between. In DNA, the CDR3 is TGTGCCAGCAGCGTCCGGGACACAGCTACGAAGGGCTACACCTTC. As protein: CASSVRDTATKGYTF.

The chain combines TRBV2 with TRBJ2-3; D uncertain. Germline values: CDR1 SNHLY, CDR2 FYNNEI. Trimming cost V 6 bases and J 4 bases, with 8 bases left between them. The CDR3 sequence is 12 residues long. This CDR3 is CASSAYPDTQYF. The CDR3 bases are TGTGCCAGCAGCGCGTACCCAGATACGCAGTATTTT.

Points on this clone: Germline is not matched at one junction end, which may reflect a read error. J is TRBJ2-1 and V is TRBV5-1; 10 bases are shared with TRBD2. The CDR3 spans 14 residues. The V gene's germline CDR1 is SGHRS and CDR2 YFSETQ. CDR3 loop: CASSLVTSGNERFF. The CDR3 DNA follows: TGCGCCAGCAGCTTGGTTACTAGCGGGAACGAGCGGTTCTTC.

V and J are TRBV18 and TRBJ1-2; D gene unclear. Trimming pared 4 bases from V and 1 base from J, leaving 13 bases between. Germline loops: CDR1 KGHSH, CDR2 LQKENI. This CDR3 comprises 15 residues. CDR3: CASSQNTDINYGYTF. CDR3 DNA: TGTGCCAGCTCACAAAATACCGACATTAACTATGGCTACACCTTC.

The chain joins TRBV30 to TRBJ1-5; D is uncertain. V shed 3 bases and J shed 6 bases, with 21 bases lying between them. The CDR3 runs 16 residues. Per germline, CDR1 GTSNPN and CDR2 SVGIG (reference sequence). The CDR3 DNA reads as TGTGCCTGGAGACCCACGGGGTGGTCGGAGGGTCAGCCCCAGCATTTT. Protein sequence: CAWRPTGWSEGQPQHF.

This rearrangement joins TRBV29-1 to TRBJ2-3, with D maybe TRBD2 (6 bases). Germline V gene data show CDR1 as SQVTM and CDR2 as ANQGSEA. The CDR3 contains 15 residues. Trimming removed 0 bases at V and 3 bases at J, with 13 bases between. In DNA, the CDR3 is TGCAGCGTTGAAGATCCGGGACTCCTAACAGATACGCAGTATTTT. As protein: CSVEDPGLLTDTQYF.

V gene TRBV4-1 combines with J gene TRBJ2-7, with D maybe TRBD2 (6 bases). Germline V gene data show CDR1 as MGHRA and CDR2 as YSYEKL. Trimming removed 0 bases from V and 6 bases from J, with 15 bases in between. This CDR3 contains 15 residues. The CDR3 loop reads CASSQDPASVGEQYF. In nucleotides, the CDR3 is TGCGCCAGCAGCCAAGACCCGGCTAGCGTCGGCGAGCAGTACTTC.

CDR3 in amino acids: CASSLSIAGFGTDTQYF. The CDR3 nucleotides are TGTGCCAGCAGCCTCTCAATAGCGGGCTTTGGCACAGATACGCAGTATTTT. The chain recombines TRBV5-6 with TRBJ2-3, with 7 bases identical to TRBD2. This CDR3 spans 17 amino acids. Trimming at V came to 4 bases and at J to 1 base, leaving 12 bases not matched to a gene. Per the germline V gene, CDR1 is SGHDT and CDR2 is YYEEEE.

This clone has a single count. The chain combines TRBV28 with TRBJ1-5; D is uncertain. The germline V and J ends were trimmed by 6 bases and 6 bases, with 18 bases remaining between them. Germline V CDR1 and CDR2: MDHEN, SYDVKM. The CDR3 spans 15 residues. CDR3 in amino acids: CASSSRLGSGQPQHF. For the CDR3, the DNA is TGTGCCAGCAGCTCCAGACTGGGGAGTGGTCAGCCCCAGCATTTT.

The CDR3 is CASSELAADQPQHF. CDR3 nucleotide sequence: TGTGCCAGCAGTGAATTAGCGGCGGATCAGCCCCAGCATTTT. The V and J genes are TRBV2 and TRBJ1-5; D call uncertain. This CDR3 has 14 residues. Germline CDR1 is SNHLY and CDR2 is FYNNEI. Deletions cut 2 bases from V and 5 bases from J, with 10 bases between.

This clone was observed a few times. The chain links TRBV7-8 to TRBJ2-1; 11 nucleotides match TRBD2. With 5 bases clipped from V and 4 bases from J, the junction kept 7 bases outside the gene matches. This CDR3 region has 16 residues. Germline CDR1 is SGHVS and CDR2 is FQNEAQ. The CDR3 DNA follows: TGTGCCAGCAGCCCGGGACTAGCGGTACTTTACAATGAGCAGTTCTTC. This gives the protein CASSPGLAVLYNEQFF.

The chain has TRBV28 and TRBJ1-4; D is unclear. The CDR3 length is 13 residues. The germline V gene encodes CDR1 MDHEN and CDR2 SYDVKM. V lost 7 bases, J lost 8 bases, and 14 bases lay in between. CDR3 amino acids: CASTRGMKEKLFF. The CDR3 coding sequence is TGTGCCAGCACCCGAGGGATGAAGGAAAAACTGTTTTTT.

The chain recombines TRBV6-5 with TRBJ2-1; a weak D match, TRBD1 (6 bases). CDR1 MNHEY and CDR2 SVGAGI come from the germline V gene. Trimming pared 2 bases from V and 4 bases from J, leaving 9 bases between. The CDR3 contains 14 residues. The CDR3 nucleotides read TGTGCCAGCAGTTACGGACAGAGATACAATGAGCAGTTCTTC. This codes for CASSYGQRYNEQFF.

This rearrangement joins TRBV28 to TRBJ1-1; 10 bases agree with TRBD1. Germline values: CDR1 MDHEN, CDR2 SYDVKM. Germline trimming cut 2 bases from V and 0 bases from J; bases unmatched to any gene: 6. The CDR3 is 17 residues long. CDR3 loop: CASSLPGQGLMNTEAFF. DNA for the CDR3: TGTGCCAGCAGTTTACCGGGACAGGGGTTGATGAACACTGAAGCTTTCTTT.

V usage is TRBV7-9 and J usage is TRBJ1-1, with 7 bases that match TRBD1. CDR1 SEHNR and CDR2 FQNEAQ come from the germline V gene (reference sequence). The CDR3 has 15 amino acids. J was trimmed by 5 bases and V by 5 bases; bases with no gene match: 11. The CDR3 here is CASSPGGQLATEAFF. The CDR3 DNA reads TGTGCCAGCAGCCCAGGGGGTCAGCTAGCAACTGAAGCTTTCTTT.

The rearrangement links TRBV24-1 to TRBJ1-3, with D hard to call. This CDR3 contains 15 residues. With 10 bases removed from V and 0 bases from J, the gap between germline ends came to 15 bases. CDR1 KGHDR and CDR2 SFDVKD come from the germline V gene. The CDR3 bases are TGTGCCACGGAGACTAACAGAAGCTCTGGAAACACCATATATTTT. This translates into CATETNRSSGNTIYF.

The V call is TRBV6-5, the J call TRBJ2-7, with D possibly being TRBD1 (7 bases). V lost 0 bases and J 4 bases, leaving 13 bases between the germline ends. Germline assignment: CDR1 MNHEY and CDR2 SVGAGI. The CDR3 sequence is 15 residues long. CDR3 loop: CASSYSNAGGYEQYV. In DNA form, the CDR3 reads TGTGCCAGCAGTTACTCGAATGCAGGGGGGTACGAGCAGTACGTC.

CDR3 nucleotides: TGTGCCATCAGTGAAGACAGGGCCGGGGAGACCCAGTACTTC. This gives the protein CAISEDRAGETQYF. The chain recombines TRBV10-3 with TRBJ2-5; TRBD1 matches at 7 bases. Unmatched junction bases numbered 6, after V lost 3 bases and J lost 5 bases. Looked up from germline, CDR1 is ENHRY and CDR2 is SYGVKD. The CDR3 runs to 14 residues.

This clone came up a few times. This chain connects TRBV28 to TRBJ1-5, with no clear D. There are 15 residues in the CDR3. With 3 bases removed from V and 2 bases from J, the gap between germline ends came to 11 bases. The germline V gene encodes CDR1 MDHEN and CDR2 SYDVKM. CDR3 nucleotide sequence: TGTGCCAGCAGTTTCACCTACGGGGGCAATCAGCCCCAGCATTTT. Translating it yields CASSFTYGGNQPQHF.